Shown below are 9 T cell receptor beta chains from a single sample sequenced in a study of molecular identifiers for immune sequencing clone quantification. Each CDR3 protein gets one entry after TCRdb re-called the PCR reads with MiXCR. The table includes approximately 680,000 distinct CDR3 sequences, about 25% detected once. Sequencing input: naive CD8+ T cells from blood, with Jurkat cell RNA spiked in. Subset described: FACS-sorted CD8+CD4-CCR7+CD45RA+ naive T cells. These TCRs come from a human donor in good health. Some libraries in this study had Jurkat cell RNA spiked in.

In the case of this clonotype: One end of the junction varies from germline; a read error may be responsible. This chain connects TRBV27 to TRBJ2-7, with D tentatively TRBD1 or TRBD2 (5 bases each). Germline V gene data show CDR1 as MNHEY and CDR2 as SMNVEV (reference sequence). CDR3 length equals 16 residues. CDR3 nucleotides: TGTGCCAGCAGTATATCCATCGGGACGTCGGGCTACGAGCAGTACTTC. Translated, it gives CASSISIGTSGYEQYF.

This clonotype appeared a single time. CDR3 nucleotides: TGTGCCAGCAGCCATGACAGAAAAAGTAGCACAGATACGCAGTATTTT. Translated, it gives CASSHDRKSSTDTQYF. The chain couples TRBV3-1 to TRBJ2-3, with a weak D call TRBD1 (5 bases). Germline-derived CDR1 and CDR2 are LGHDT and YNNKEL (reference sequence). The V and J ends lost 3 bases and 0 bases respectively, with 13 bases between them. The CDR3 covers 16 residues.

This clonotype was picked up a small number of times. The chain has TRBV7-9 and TRBJ1-2; D gene unclear. Germline V gene sequence: CDR1 SEHNR, CDR2 FQNEAQ (reference sequence). V was clipped by 1 base and J by 0 bases, with 6 bases between them. There are 14 residues in the CDR3. CDR3 sequence: CASSLVLPNYGYTF. CDR3 sequence (DNA): TGTGCCAGCAGCTTAGTGCTACCTAACTATGGCTACACCTTC.

The chain is built from TRBV29-1 and TRBJ2-3; the match to TRBD2 covers 10 bases. This CDR3 is 13 amino acids long. The germline V gene has CDR1 SQVTM and CDR2 ANQGSEA. V was clipped by 4 bases and J by 14 bases; unmatched bases: 12. CDR3 DNA: TGCAGCGTTGTCCTAGCGGGGGAAGATCCGCCGTATTTT. This gives the protein CSVVLAGEDPPYF.

This clonotype appeared a few times. V is TRBV12-3 or TRBV12-4 and J is TRBJ2-5, with 9 bases that match TRBD1. V shed 4 bases and J 5 bases; nucleotides not matched to a gene: 5. The CDR3 runs 14 residues. The CDR3 spells CASSSYRGLETQYF. In nucleotides, the CDR3 is TGTGCCAGCAGTTCGTACAGGGGGCTGGAGACCCAGTACTTC.

This clonotype was found many times. This chain joins TRBV28 and TRBJ2-7; 7 positions match TRBD1. Germline V gives CDR1 MDHEN, CDR2 SYDVKM. The CDR3 has 13 amino acids. J lost 5 bases, V lost 4 bases, and 5 bases had no gene match. CDR3 DNA: TGTGCCAGCAGTTCCCCTACAGGGGACGAGCAGTACTTC. Its protein is CASSSPTGDEQYF.

A few counts support this clonotype. This chain uses TRBV27 with TRBJ2-7, with 9 bases lining up with TRBD1. The trim removed 4 bases at V and 5 bases at J, leaving 6 bases unmatched. The CDR3 covers 14 residues. Germline CDR1 MNHEY, CDR2 SMNVEV (reference sequence). CDR3 protein: CASSYRDRENEQYF. CDR3 nucleotide sequence: TGTGCCAGCAGTTATCGGGACAGGGAGAACGAGCAGTACTTC.

This clonotype is a singleton in its sample. This CDR3 reads CASSLALSQRVTEAFF. The CDR3 DNA is TGTGCCAGCAGCTTAGCCCTCTCCCAAAGGGTTACTGAAGCTTTCTTT. V usage is TRBV11-2 and J usage is TRBJ1-1; D is ambiguous. CDR3 length: 16 amino acids. The V end was cut by 1 base, the J end by 5 bases, with 17 bases between. Germline assignment: CDR1 SGHAT and CDR2 FQNNGV.

This clonotype came up once. A much larger clone differs from this one at a single base, so this may be a read error. The V call is TRBV2, the J call TRBJ2-3, with 12 bases that match TRBD1. Per the germline V gene, CDR1 is SNHLY and CDR2 is FYNNEI. This CDR3 region has 17 residues. The CDR3 loop reads CASREDPGTGGTATQYF. In nucleotides, the CDR3 is TGTGCCAGCAGGGAGGATCCCGGGACAGGGGGCACAGCTACGCAGTATTTT. Full variable domain (missing parts from reference TRBV2 and TRBJ2-3): EPEVTQTPSHQVTQMGQEVILRCVPISNHLYFYWYRQILGQKVEFLVSFYNNEISEKSEIFDDQFSVERPDGSNFTLKIRSTKLEDSAMYFCASREDPGTGGTATQYFGPGTRLTVL.